This record concerns one T cell receptor (beta chain) sequence. Its specificity is not known. The sample comes from a study of CD8 T cells in Susac syndrome. In the study overall: Active disease was present in more than 5 of the sequenced Susac syndrome patients, whereas about eight of them were in remission. Study outcomes and limitations: The study's TCR sequencing and HLA analysis drew on a certain number of individuals. That number was acknowledged as relatively small.

The V end was cut by 0 bases, the J end by 1 base, with 8 bases between. Per the germline V gene, CDR1 is DFQATT and CDR2 is SNEGSKA (reference sequence). The CDR3 is made up of 14 amino acids. It was with random hexamers that roughly 0.5 to 1 ug RNA was reverse transcribed. TCRdb reprocessed the immunoSEQ multiplex PCR reads via MiXCR and lists one record per CDR3 protein. The sample holds roughly 250,000 distinct CDR3 sequences, about 95% seen once. J is TRBJ2-3 and V is TRBV20-1; D possibly corresponds to TRBD2 (6 bases). Input material: CD4+ T cells from PBMCs. This clonotype was sampled from a human donor with Susac syndrome. DNA of the CDR3: TGCAGTGCTAGAGAGGCTAGCGGCACAGATACGCAGTATTTT. Its translation is CSAREASGTDTQYF.